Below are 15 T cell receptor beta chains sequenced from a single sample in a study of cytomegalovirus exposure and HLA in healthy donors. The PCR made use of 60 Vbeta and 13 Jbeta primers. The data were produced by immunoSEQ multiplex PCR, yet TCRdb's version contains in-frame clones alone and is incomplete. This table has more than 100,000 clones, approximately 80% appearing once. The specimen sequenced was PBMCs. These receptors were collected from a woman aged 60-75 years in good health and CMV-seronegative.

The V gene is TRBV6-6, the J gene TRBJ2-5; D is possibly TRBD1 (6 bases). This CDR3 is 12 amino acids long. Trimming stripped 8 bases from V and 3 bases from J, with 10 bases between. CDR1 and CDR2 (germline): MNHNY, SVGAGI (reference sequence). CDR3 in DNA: TGTGCCAGCTGCAGGGGAGAAGAGACCCAGTACTTC. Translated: CASCRGEETQYF.

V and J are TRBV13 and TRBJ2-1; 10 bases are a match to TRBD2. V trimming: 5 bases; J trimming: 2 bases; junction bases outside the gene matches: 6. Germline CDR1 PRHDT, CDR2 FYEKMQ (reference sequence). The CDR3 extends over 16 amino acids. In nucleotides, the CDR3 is TGTGCCAGCAGCCATCCGAGCGGGGGGGCCTACAATGAGCAGTTCTTC. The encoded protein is CASSHPSGGAYNEQFF.

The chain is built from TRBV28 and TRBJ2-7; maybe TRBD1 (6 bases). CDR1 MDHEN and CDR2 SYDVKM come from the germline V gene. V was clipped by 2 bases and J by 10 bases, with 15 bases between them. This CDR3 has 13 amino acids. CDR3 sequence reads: CASSLSRLGAQYF. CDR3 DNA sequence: TGTGCCAGCAGTTTAAGTCGCTTGGGGGCCCAGTACTTC.

The CDR3 loop reads CASSPDPVTGTFF. Here the CDR3 DNA reads TGTGCCAGCTCACCGGACCCGGTCACAGGGACTTTCTTT. V usage is TRBV18 and J usage is TRBJ1-1; D possibly corresponds to TRBD1 (6 bases). Germline V CDR1 and CDR2: KGHSH, LQKENI. CDR3 length equals 13 residues. Trimming shortened V by 3 bases and J by 12 bases, and 17 bases separated the two germline ends.

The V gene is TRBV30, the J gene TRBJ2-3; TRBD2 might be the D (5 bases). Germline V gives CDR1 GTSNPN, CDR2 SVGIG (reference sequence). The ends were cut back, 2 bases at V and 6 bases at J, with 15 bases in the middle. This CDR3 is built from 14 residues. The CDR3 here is CAWSSRELWDTQYF. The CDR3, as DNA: TGTGCCTGGAGTAGCCGGGAACTTTGGGATACGCAGTATTTT.

The CDR3 sequence: CASRSGGSWYQPQHF. The DNA of the CDR3 is TGTGCCAGCAGGTCGGGGGGCAGTTGGTATCAGCCCCAGCATTTT. V usage is TRBV6-1 and J usage is TRBJ1-5, with D tentatively TRBD1 (6 bases). The CDR3 totals 15 residues. CDR1 MNHNS and CDR2 SASEGT come from the germline V gene. Trimming removed 6 bases at V and 5 bases at J, with 17 bases between.

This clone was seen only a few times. As DNA, the CDR3 is TGTGCCTGGAGAATAATTGACAGGAATACTGAAGCTTTCTTT. This codes for CAWRIIDRNTEAFF. The chain couples TRBV30 to TRBJ1-1; TRBD1 might be the D (6 bases). Germline V gene lookup returns CDR1 GTSNPN and CDR2 SVGIG (reference sequence). CDR3 length: 14 residues. Trimming shortened V by 3 bases and J by 5 bases, and 16 bases separated the two germline ends.

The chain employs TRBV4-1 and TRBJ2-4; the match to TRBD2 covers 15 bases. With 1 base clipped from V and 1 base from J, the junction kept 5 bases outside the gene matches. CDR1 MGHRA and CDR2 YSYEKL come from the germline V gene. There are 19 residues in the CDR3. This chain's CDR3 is CASSQGGLAGGRAKNIQYF. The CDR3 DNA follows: TGCGCCAGCAGCCAAGGCGGACTAGCGGGAGGGCGGGCCAAAAACATTCAGTACTTC.

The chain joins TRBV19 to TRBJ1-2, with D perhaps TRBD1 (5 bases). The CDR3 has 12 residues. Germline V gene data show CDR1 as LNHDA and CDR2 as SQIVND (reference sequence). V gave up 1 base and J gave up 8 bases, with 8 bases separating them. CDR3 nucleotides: TGTGCCAGTAGTATAGCCGACAGCGGCTACACCTTC. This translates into CASSIADSGYTF.

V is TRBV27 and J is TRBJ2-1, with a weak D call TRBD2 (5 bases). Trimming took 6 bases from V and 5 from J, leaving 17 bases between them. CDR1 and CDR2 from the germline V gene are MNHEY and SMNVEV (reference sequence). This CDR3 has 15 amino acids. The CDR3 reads CASRASPFMNNEQFF. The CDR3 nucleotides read TGTGCCAGCAGGGCTAGCCCATTTATGAACAATGAGCAGTTCTTC.

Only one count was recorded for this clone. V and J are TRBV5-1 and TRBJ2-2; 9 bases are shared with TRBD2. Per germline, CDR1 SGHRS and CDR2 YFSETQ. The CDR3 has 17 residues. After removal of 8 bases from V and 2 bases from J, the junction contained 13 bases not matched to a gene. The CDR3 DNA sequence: TGCGCCAGACTAAATCCCGCGGGAGGGAGAAACACCGGGGAGCTGTTTTTT. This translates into CARLNPAGGRNTGELFF.

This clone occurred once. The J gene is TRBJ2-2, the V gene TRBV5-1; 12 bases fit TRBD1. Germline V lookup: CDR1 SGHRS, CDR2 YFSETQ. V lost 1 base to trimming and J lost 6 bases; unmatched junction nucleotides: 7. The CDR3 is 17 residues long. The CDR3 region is CASSLKGGTGGPGELFF. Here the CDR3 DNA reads TGCGCCAGCAGCTTGAAGGGCGGGACAGGGGGCCCCGGGGAGCTGTTTTTT.

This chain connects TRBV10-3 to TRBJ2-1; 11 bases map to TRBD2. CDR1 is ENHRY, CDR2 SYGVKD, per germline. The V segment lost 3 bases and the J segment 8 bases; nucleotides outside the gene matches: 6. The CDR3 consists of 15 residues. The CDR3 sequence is CAISDLAGGHDEQFF. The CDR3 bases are TGTGCCATCAGTGATTTAGCGGGGGGGCATGATGAGCAGTTCTTC.

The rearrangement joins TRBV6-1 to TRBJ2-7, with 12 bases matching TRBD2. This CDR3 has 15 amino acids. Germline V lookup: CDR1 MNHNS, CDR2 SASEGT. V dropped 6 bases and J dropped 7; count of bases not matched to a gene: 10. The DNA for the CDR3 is TGTGCCAGCAGAATACTAGCGGGAGGCAAGGGTGAGCAGTACTTC. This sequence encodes CASRILAGGKGEQYF.

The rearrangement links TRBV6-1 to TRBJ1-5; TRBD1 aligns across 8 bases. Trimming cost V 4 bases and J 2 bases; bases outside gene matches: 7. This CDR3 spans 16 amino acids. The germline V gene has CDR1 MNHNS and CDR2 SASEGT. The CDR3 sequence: CASSAVPGQGNQPQHF. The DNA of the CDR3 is TGTGCCAGCAGTGCCGTCCCGGGACAGGGCAATCAGCCCCAGCATTTT.